This T cell receptor (beta chain) comes out of a study of blood T cell repertoires in COVID-19. Study overall: Collection of acute and convalescent COVID-19 samples took place in the United States, Italy and Spain.

Ten or more counts support this clone. Only in-frame clones appear in the TCRdb table, and some are missing; sequencing was by immunoSEQ multiplex PCR. The data show 150,000 to 200,000 clones, about 80% seen once. Those enrolled, adults aged 18 to 89 years, came from 25 or so US areas. The study recruited exposed participants who had met a COVID-19 case within 2 weeks before entry. The sequence came from a man in his sixties who had been exposed to COVID-19. Sequencing input: PBMCs or T cells enriched from blood (not recorded which).

CDR3 amino acids: CASSFSGQGGYNSPLHF. CDR3 nucleotide sequence: TGTGCCAGCAGCTTCTCGGGACAGGGGGGGTATAATTCACCCCTCCACTTT. The V gene is TRBV27, the J gene TRBJ1-6; TRBD1 agrees at 11 bases. This CDR3 is built from 17 residues. Losses at the gene ends were 6 bases for V and 4 bases for J; bases not matched to a gene: 8. CDR1 and CDR2 from the germline V gene are MNHEY and SMNVEV (reference sequence).